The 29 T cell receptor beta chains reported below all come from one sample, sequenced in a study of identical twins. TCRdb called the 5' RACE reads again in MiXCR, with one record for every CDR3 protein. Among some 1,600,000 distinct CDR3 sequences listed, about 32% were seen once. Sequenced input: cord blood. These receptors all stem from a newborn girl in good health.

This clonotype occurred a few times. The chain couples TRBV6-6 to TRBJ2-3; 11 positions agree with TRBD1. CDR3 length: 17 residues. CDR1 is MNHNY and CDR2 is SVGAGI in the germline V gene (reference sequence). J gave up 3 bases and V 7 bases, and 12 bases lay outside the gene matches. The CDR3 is CASTPNPGQGGTDTQYF. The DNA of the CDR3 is TGTGCCAGCACCCCGAACCCGGGACAGGGGGGAACAGATACGCAGTATTTT.

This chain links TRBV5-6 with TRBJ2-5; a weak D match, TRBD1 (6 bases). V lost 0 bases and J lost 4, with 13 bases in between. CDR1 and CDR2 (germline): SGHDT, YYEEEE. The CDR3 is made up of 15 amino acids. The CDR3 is CASSLVQGLAETQYF. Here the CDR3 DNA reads TGTGCCAGCAGCTTGGTTCAGGGGCTAGCAGAGACCCAGTACTTC.

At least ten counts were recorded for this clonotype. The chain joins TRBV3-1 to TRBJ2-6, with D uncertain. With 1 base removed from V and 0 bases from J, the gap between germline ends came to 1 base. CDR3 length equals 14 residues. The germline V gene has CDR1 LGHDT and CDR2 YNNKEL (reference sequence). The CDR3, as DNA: TGTGCCAGCAGCCAAGCCTCTGGGGCCAACGTCCTGACTTTC. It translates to CASSQASGANVLTF.

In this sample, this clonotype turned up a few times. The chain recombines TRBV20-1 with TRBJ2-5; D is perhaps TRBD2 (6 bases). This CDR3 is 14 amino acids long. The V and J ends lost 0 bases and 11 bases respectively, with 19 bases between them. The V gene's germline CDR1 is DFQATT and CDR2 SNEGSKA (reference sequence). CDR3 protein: CSAREGTHHNEQYF. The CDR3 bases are TGCAGTGCTAGAGAAGGGACTCATCACAATGAGCAGTACTTC.

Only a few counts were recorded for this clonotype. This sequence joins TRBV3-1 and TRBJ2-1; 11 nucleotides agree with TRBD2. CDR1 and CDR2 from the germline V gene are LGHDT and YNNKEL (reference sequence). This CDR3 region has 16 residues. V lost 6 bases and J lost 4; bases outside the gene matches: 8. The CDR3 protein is CASRLLSGGAYNEQFF. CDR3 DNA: TGTGCCAGCAGGCTACTTAGCGGGGGGGCGTACAATGAGCAGTTCTTC.

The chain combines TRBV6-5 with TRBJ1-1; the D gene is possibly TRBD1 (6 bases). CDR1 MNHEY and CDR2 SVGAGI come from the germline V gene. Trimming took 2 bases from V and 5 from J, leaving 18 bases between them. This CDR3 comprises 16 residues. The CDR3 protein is CASSYNREDLRTEAFF. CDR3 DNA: TGTGCCAGCAGTTACAACAGGGAGGATTTAAGGACTGAAGCTTTCTTT.

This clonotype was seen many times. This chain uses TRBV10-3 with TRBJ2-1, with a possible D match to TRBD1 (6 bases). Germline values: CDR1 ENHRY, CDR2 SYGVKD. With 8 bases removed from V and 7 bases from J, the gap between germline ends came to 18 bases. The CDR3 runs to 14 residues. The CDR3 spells CAIGSVRGFNEQFF. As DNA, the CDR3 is TGTGCCATCGGTAGCGTTAGGGGGTTTAATGAGCAGTTCTTC.

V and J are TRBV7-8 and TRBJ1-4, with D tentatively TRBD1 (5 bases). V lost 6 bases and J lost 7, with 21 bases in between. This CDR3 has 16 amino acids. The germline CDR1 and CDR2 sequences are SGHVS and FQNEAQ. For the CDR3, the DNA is TGTGCCAGCAGTCCAAATTGGGCAGGGATCGGTGAAAAACTGTTTTTT. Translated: CASSPNWAGIGEKLFF.

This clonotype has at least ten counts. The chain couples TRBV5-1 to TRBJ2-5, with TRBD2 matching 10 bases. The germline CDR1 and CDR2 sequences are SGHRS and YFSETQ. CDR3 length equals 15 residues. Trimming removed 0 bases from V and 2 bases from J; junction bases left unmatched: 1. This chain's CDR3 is CASSLGSGGQETQYF. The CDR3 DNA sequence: TGCGCCAGCAGCTTGGGTAGCGGGGGGCAAGAGACCCAGTACTTC. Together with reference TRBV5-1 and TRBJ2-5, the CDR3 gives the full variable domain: KAGVTQTPRYLIKTRGQQVTLSCSPISGHRSVSWYQQTPGQGLQFLFEYFSETQRNKGNFPGRFSGRQFSNSRSEMNVSTLELGDSALYLCASSLGSGGQETQYFGPGTRLLVL.

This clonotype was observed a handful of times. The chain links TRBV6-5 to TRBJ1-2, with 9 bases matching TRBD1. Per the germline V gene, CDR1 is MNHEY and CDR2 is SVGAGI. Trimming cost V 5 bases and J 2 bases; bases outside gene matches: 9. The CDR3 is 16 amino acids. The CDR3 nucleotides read TGTGCCAGCAGTCATGGGACAGGGCGAGCAAACTATGGCTACACCTTC. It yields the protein CASSHGTGRANYGYTF.

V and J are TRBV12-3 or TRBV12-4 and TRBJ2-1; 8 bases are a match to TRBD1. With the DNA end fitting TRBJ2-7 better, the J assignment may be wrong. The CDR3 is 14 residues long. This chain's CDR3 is CASSLQGAYNEQYF. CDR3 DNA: TGTGCCAGCAGTTTACAGGGGGCCTACAATGAGCAGTACTTC.

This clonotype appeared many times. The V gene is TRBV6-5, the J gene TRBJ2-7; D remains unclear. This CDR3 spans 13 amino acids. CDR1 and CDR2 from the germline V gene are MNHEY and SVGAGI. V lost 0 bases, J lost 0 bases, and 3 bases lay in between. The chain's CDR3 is CASSYSVSYEQYF. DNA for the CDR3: TGTGCCAGCAGTTACTCAGTCTCCTACGAGCAGTACTTC.

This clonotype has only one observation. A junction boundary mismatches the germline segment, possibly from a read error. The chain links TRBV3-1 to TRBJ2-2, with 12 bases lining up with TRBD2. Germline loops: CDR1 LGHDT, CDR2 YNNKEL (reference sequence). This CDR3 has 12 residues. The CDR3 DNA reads TGTGCCAGCACCCCTAGCGGGGGGGCGCTGTTTTTT. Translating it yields CASTPSGGALFF.

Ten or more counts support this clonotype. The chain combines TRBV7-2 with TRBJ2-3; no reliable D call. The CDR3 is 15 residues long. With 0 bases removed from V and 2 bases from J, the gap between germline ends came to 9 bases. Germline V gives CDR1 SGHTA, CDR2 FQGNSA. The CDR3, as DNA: TGTGCCAGCAGCTTAGCGACTCTGTCCACAGATACGCAGTATTTT. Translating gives CASSLATLSTDTQYF.

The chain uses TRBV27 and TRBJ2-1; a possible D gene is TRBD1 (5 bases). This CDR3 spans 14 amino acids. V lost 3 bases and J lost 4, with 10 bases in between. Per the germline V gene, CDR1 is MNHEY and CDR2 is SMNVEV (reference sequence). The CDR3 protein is CASSFYRLYNEQFF. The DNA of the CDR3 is TGTGCCAGCAGTTTTTACAGGTTATACAATGAGCAGTTCTTC.

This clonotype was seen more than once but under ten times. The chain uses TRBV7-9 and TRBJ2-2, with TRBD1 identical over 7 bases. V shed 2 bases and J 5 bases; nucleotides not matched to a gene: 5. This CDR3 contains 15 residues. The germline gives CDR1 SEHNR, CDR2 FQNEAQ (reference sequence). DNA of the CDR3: TGTGCCAGCAGCTTAACGCAGACAGGGACCGGGGAGCTGTTTTTT. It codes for CASSLTQTGTGELFF.

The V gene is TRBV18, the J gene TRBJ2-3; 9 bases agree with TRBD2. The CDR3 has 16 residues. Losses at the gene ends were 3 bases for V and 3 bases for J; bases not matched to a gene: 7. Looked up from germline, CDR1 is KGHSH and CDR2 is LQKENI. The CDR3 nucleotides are TGTGCCAGCTCACCGGGTAGCGGGGGACGAACAGATACGCAGTATTTT. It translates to CASSPGSGGRTDTQYF.

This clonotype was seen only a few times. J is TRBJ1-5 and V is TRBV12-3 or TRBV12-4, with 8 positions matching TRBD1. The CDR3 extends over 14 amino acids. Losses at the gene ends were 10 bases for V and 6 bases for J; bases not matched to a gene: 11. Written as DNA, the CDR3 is TGTGCCACTTCCCCCTCAGGGGGCGTTCAGCCCCAGCATTTT. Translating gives CATSPSGGVQPQHF.

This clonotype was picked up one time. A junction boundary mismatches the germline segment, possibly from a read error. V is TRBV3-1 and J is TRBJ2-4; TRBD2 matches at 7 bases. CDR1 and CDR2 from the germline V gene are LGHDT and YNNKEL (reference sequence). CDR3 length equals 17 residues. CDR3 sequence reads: CAGSRVTSARLGNIQYF. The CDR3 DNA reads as TGTGCCGGCAGCCGAGTTACTAGCGCCCGCCTTGGAAACATTCAGTACTTC.

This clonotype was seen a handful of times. CDR3 region: CSARVSGSSYNEQYF. CDR3 nucleotide sequence: TGCAGTGCTAGAGTCAGCGGGAGCTCCTACAATGAGCAGTACTTC. The chain employs TRBV20-1 and TRBJ2-1, with 8 bases lining up with TRBD2. The J call may be wrong; the DNA end is better matched by TRBJ2-7. The CDR3 loop spans 15 amino acids. The germline V gene has CDR1 DFQATT and CDR2 SNEGSKA (reference sequence).

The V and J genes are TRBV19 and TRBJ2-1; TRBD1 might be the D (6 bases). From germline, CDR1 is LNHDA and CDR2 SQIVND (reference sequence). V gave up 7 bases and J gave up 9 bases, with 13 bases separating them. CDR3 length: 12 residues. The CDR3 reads CASKLRGTEQFF. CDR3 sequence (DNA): TGTGCCAGTAAACTGAGGGGGACTGAGCAGTTCTTC.

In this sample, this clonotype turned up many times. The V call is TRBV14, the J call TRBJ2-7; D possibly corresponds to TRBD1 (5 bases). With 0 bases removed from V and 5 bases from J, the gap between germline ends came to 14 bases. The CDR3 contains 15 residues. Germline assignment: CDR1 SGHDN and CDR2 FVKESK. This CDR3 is CASSQDREQDHEQYF. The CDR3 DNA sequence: TGTGCCAGCAGCCAAGATCGAGAACAGGACCACGAGCAGTACTTC.

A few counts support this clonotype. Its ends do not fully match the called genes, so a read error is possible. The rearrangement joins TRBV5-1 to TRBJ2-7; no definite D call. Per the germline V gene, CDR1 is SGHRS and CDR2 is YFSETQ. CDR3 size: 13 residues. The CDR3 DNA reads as TGCGCCGGCAGCTTATGGGGTGCCTACGAGCAGTACTTC. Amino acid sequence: CAGSLWGAYEQYF.

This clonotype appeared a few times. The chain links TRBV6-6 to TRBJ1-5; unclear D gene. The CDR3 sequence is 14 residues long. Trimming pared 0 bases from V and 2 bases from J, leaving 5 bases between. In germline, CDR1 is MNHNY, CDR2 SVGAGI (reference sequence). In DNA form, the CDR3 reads TGTGCCAGCAGTTACTCGAATGGCAATCAGCCCCAGCATTTT. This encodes CASSYSNGNQPQHF.

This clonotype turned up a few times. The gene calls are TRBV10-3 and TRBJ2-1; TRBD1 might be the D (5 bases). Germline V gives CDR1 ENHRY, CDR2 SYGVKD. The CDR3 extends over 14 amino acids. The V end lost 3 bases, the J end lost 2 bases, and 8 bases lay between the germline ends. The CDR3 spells CAISDAGPYNEQFF. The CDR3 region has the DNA TGTGCCATCAGTGATGCAGGGCCCTACAATGAGCAGTTCTTC.

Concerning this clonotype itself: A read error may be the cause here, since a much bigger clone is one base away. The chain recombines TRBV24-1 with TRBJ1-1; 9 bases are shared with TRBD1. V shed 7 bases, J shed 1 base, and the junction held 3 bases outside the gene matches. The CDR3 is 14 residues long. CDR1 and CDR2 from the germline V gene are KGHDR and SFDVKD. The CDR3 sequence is CATSPGQGNTEAFF. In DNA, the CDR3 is TGTGCCACCAGCCCGGGACAGGGGAACACTGAAGCTTTCTTT.

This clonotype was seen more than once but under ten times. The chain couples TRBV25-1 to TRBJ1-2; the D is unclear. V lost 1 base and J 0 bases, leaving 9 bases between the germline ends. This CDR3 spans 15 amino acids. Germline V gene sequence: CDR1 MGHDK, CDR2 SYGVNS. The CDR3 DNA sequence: TGTGCCAGCAGTGAATTCGGCTTAGCTAACTATGGCTACACCTTC. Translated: CASSEFGLANYGYTF.

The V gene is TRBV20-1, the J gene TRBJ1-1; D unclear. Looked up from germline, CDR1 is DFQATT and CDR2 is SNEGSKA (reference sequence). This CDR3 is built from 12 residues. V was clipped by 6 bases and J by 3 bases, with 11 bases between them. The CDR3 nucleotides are TGCAGTGCCCGATGGCTGGACACTGAAGCTTTCTTT. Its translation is CSARWLDTEAFF.

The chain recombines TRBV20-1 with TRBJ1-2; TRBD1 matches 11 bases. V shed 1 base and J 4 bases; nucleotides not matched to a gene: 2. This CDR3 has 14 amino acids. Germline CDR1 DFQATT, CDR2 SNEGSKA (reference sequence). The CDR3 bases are TGCAGTGCTAGAGTCGGGACAGGGGGCTATGGCTACACCTTC. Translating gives CSARVGTGGYGYTF.